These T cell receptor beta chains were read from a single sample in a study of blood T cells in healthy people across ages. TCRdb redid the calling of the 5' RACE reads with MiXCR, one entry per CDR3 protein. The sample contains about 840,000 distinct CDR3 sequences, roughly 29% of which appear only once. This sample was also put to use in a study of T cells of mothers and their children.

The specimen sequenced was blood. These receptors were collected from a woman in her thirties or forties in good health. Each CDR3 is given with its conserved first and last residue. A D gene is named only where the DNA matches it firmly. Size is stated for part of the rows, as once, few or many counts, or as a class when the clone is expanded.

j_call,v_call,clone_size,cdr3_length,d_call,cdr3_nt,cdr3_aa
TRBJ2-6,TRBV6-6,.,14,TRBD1,TGTGCCAGCACGGGTCGGGACAGGGTATACGTCCCGACTTTC,CASTGRDRVYVPTF
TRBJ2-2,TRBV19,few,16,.,TGTGCCAGTAGTTCCCGGACCCGGAGGGACACCGGGGAGCTGTTTTTT,CASSSRTRRDTGELFF
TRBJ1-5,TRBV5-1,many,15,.,TGCGCCAGCAGCTTGAACCCAGGGTCCAATCAGCCCCAGCATTTT,CASSLNPGSNQPQHF
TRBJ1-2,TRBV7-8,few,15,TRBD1,TGTGCCAGCAGCCCGGTAGAGACAGGGGCTTATGGCTACACCTTC,CASSPVETGAYGYTF
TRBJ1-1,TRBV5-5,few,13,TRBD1,TGTGCCAGCAGCCTGAGTAGGGGGCTTGAAGCTTTCTTT,CASSLSRGLEAFF
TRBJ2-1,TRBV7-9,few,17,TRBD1,TGTGCCAGCAGCGTAACCCTACAGGGGGCGCTACGCAATGAGCAGTTCTTC,CASSVTLQGALRNEQFF
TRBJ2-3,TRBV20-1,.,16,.,TGCAGTGCTAGTGGCGCACTCGCGACCAATACAGATACGCAGTATTTT,CSASGALATNTDTQYF
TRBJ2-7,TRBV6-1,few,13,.,TGTGCCAGTAGGGATCATAACTCCTACGAGCAGTACTTC,CASRDHNSYEQYF
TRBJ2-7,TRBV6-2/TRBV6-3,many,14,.,TGTGCCAGCAGTTACCAGGACGCGACCTACGAGCAGTACTTC,CASSYQDATYEQYF
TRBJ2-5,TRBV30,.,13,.,TGTGCCTGGAGTCCAGTATTCCAAGAGACCCAGTACTTC,CAWSPVFQETQYF
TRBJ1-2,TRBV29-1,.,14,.,TGCAGCGTTACGGGCCCAAGGATGACTTATGGCTACACCTTC,CSVTGPRMTYGYTF
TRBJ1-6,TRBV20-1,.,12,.,TGCAGTGCTAGAGATAACTCCTCACCCCTCCACTTT,CSARDNSSPLHF
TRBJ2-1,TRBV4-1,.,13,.,TGCGCCAGCAGACTAGGCCCCCTTACTCCCGCGTTCTTC,CASRLGPLTPAFF
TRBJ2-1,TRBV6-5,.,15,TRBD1,TGTGCCAGCACCACTGACAGGGGTCCCAACAATGAGCAGTTCTTC,CASTTDRGPNNEQFF
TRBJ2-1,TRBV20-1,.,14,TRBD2,TGCAGAGTTAGCGGGGCAAGGGGGAACAATGAGCAGTTCTTC,CRVSGARGNNEQFF
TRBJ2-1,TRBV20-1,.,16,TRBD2,TGCAGTGCTAGGACTAGCGGGGGGCTTCATTACAATGAGCAGTTCTTC,CSARTSGGLHYNEQFF
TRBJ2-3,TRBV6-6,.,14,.,TGTGCCAGCAGATCAGAAGGAACAGGCGATACGCAGTATTTT,CASRSEGTGDTQYF